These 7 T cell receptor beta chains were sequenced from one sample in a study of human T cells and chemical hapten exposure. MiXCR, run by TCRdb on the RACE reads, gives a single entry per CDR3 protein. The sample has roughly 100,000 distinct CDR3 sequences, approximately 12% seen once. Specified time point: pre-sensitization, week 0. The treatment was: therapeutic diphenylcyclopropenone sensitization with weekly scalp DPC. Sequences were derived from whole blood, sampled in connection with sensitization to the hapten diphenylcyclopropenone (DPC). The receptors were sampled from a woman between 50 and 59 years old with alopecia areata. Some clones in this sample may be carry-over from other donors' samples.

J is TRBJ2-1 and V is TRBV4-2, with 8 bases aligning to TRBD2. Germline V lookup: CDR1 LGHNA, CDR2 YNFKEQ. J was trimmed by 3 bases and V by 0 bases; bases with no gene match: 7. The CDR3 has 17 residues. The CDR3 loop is CASSQETSGGHYNEQFF. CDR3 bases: TGTGCCAGCAGCCAAGAAACTAGCGGAGGACACTACAATGAGCAGTTCTTC.

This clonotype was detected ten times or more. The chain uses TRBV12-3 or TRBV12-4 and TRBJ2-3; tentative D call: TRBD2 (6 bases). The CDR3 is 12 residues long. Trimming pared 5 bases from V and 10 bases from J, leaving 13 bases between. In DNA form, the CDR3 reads TGTGCCAGCAGTCCGACCCGGGGGTCGCAGTATTTT. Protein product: CASSPTRGSQYF.

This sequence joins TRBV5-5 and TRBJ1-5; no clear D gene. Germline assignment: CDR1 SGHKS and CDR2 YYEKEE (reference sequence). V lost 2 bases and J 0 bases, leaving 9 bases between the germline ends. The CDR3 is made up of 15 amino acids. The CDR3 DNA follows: TGTGCCAGCAGCTTTGGGCAAGTTAGCAATCAGCCCCAGCATTTT. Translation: CASSFGQVSNQPQHF.

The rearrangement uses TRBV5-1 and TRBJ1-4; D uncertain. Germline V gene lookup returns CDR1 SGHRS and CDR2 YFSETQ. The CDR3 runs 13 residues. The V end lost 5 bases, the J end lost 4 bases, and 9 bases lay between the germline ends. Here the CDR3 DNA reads TGCGCCAGCAGGGGAGGCGTTAATGAAAAACTGTTTTTT. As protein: CASRGGVNEKLFF.

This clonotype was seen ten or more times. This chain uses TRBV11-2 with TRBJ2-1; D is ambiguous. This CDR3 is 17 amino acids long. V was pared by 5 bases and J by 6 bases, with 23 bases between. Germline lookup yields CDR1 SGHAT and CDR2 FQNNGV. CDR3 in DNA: TGTGCCAGCAGCCGTGTACCCCATTCCGCACTGGGCAATGAGCAGTTCTTC. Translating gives CASSRVPHSALGNEQFF.

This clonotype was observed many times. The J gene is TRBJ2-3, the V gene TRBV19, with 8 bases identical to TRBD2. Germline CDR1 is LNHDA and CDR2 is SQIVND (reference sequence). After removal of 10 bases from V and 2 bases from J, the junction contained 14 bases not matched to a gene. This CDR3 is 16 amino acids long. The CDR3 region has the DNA TGTGCCACTTCGCTTTTTAGCGGGACTTTCACAGATACGCAGTATTTT. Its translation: CATSLFSGTFTDTQYF.

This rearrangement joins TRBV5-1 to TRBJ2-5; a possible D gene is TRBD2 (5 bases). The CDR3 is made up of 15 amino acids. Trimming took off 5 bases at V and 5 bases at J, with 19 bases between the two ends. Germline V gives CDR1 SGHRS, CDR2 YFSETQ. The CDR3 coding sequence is TGCGCCAGCAGTAAACTAGAAGGCGCTCAGGAGACCCAGTACTTC. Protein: CASSKLEGAQETQYF.